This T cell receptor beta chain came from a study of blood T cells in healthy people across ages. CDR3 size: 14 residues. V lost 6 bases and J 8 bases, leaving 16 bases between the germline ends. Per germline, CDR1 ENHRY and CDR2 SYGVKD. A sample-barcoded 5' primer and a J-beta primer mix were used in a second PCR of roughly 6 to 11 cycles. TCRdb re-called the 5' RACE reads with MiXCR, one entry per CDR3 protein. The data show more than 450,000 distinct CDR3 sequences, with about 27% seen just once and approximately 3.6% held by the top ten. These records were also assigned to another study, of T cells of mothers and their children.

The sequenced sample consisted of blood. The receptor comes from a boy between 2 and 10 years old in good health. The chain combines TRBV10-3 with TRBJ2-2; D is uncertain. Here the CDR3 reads CAIRLTPQGGELFF. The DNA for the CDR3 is TGTGCCATCAGGTTAACACCCCAAGGGGGGGAGCTGTTTTTT.